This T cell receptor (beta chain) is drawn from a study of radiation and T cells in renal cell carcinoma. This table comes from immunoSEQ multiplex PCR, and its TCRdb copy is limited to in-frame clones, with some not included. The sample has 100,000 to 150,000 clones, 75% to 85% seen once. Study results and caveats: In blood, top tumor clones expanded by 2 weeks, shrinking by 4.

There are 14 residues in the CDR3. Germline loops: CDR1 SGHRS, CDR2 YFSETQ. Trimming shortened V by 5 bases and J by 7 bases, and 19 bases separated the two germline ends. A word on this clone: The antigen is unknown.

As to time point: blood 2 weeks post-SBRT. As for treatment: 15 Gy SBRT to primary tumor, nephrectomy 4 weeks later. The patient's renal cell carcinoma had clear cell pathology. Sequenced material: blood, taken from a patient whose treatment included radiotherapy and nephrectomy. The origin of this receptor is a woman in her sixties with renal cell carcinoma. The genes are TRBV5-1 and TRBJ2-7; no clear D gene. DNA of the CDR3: TGCGCCAGCAGTCGTACCCGGGCGGCTGGGGAGCAGTACTTC. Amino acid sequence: CASSRTRAAGEQYF.